The 32 T cell receptor beta chains reported below all come from one sample, sequenced in a study of blood T cell repertoires in COVID-19. Only in-frame clones appear in the TCRdb table, and some are missing; sequencing was by immunoSEQ multiplex PCR. The sample holds tens of thousands of clones, about 74% seen once. The sequenced sample consisted of peripheral blood. The origin of the receptors is a man between 65 and 79 years old with COVID-19, enrolled during active disease.

This chain links TRBV4-1 with TRBJ2-1; 11 bases line up with TRBD2. V shed 1 base, J shed 1 base, and the junction held 3 bases outside the gene matches. This CDR3 is built from 17 residues. CDR1 is MGHRA, CDR2 YSYEKL, per germline. This chain's CDR3 is CASSQVTSGMSYNEQFF. The CDR3 nucleotides are TGCGCCAGCAGCCAAGTGACTAGCGGGATGTCCTACAATGAGCAGTTCTTC.

This chain uses TRBV14 with TRBJ2-3, with 10 bases that match TRBD2. The V gene end was trimmed by 6 bases and the J gene end by 6 bases; junction bases not matched to a gene: 9. CDR1 and CDR2 (germline): SGHDN, FVKESK. This CDR3 comprises 15 residues. The CDR3 DNA sequence: TGTGCCAGCAGGTCAGCGGGAGGGCCCCGGGATACGCAGTATTTT. As protein: CASRSAGGPRDTQYF.

This chain links TRBV19 with TRBJ2-7, with D possibly being TRBD2 (6 bases). The length of the CDR3 is 15 residues. V lost 4 bases, J lost 5 bases, and 18 bases lay in between. Germline V gene lookup returns CDR1 LNHDA and CDR2 SQIVND (reference sequence). For the CDR3, the DNA is TGTGCCAGTAGTAAAACCCCCGGCGGAGGGGACGAGCAGTACTTC. Translated: CASSKTPGGGDEQYF.

This clone was detected only a few times. The gene calls are TRBV5-6 and TRBJ1-2, with D hard to call. The CDR3 contains 14 residues. Deletions cut 4 bases from V and 4 bases from J, with 14 bases between. Germline assignment: CDR1 SGHDT and CDR2 YYEEEE. This chain's CDR3 is CASSPSGYLYGYTF. The CDR3 coding sequence is TGTGCCAGCAGCCCCTCCGGGTACCTCTATGGCTACACCTTC.

The CDR3 DNA sequence: TGTGCCTGGAGTGTTGGGTCGTGGCGGACTTTACCAAACACTGAAGCTTTCTTT. Translation gives CAWSVGSWRTLPNTEAFF. The chain employs TRBV30 and TRBJ1-1; the D is unclear. V was cut by 0 bases and J by 2 bases, with 22 bases left in between. This CDR3 is 18 amino acids long. CDR1 is GTSNPN, CDR2 SVGIG, per germline (reference sequence).

The chain is built from TRBV28 and TRBJ2-1; 8 nucleotides match TRBD2. Losses at the gene ends were 5 bases for V and 10 bases for J; bases not matched to a gene: 10. Germline CDR1 and CDR2: MDHEN and SYDVKM. There are 14 residues in the CDR3. The CDR3 DNA is TGTGCCAGCAGTACACCAGTAAGACTAGCGGAGCAGTTCTTC. As protein: CASSTPVRLAEQFF.

V and J are TRBV21-1 and TRBJ1-5; the table calls TRBD1, which could not be checked here. TRBV21-1 is recorded as a pseudogene. CDR3 size: 19 residues. Here the CDR3 reads CASSKEGKQGTDSNQPQHF. CDR3 coding DNA: TGTGCCAGCAGCAAAGAGGGTAAACAGGGGACCGATAGCAATCAGCCCCAGCATTTT.

The chain links TRBV19 to TRBJ2-5; D remains unclear. CDR3 length: 13 residues. Trimming removed 3 bases from V and 4 bases from J, with 9 bases in between. CDR1 and CDR2 (germline): LNHDA, SQIVND (reference sequence). CDR3 DNA: TGTGCCAGTAGTATTGGGCATCGAGAGACCCAGTACTTC. This sequence encodes CASSIGHRETQYF.

The chain combines TRBV7-9 with TRBJ2-7; the match to TRBD1 covers 8 bases. The germline gives CDR1 SEHNR, CDR2 FQNEAQ (reference sequence). CDR3 length: 15 amino acids. V lost 1 base, J lost 5 bases, and 7 bases stayed unmatched. The CDR3 loop reads CASSLGGPGQDEQYF. The CDR3 nucleotides read TGTGCCAGCAGCTTAGGAGGGCCGGGACAGGACGAGCAGTACTTC.

The CDR3 loop is CASAGLALTGELFF. The CDR3 DNA is TGTGCCAGCGCGGGACTAGCCCTCACCGGGGAGCTGTTTTTT. V usage is TRBV28 and J usage is TRBJ2-2, with 9 bases identical to TRBD2. V gave up 8 bases and J gave up 4 bases; unmatched junction bases: 5. This CDR3 contains 14 residues. Germline V CDR1 and CDR2: MDHEN, SYDVKM.

The genes are TRBV7-2 and TRBJ1-2; tentatively, D is TRBD1 (5 bases). The CDR3 totals 13 residues. Germline V gives CDR1 SGHTA, CDR2 FQGNSA. The V and J ends lost 5 bases and 4 bases respectively, with 11 bases between them. The CDR3 DNA sequence: TGTGCCAGCAGCCCAGGGACTGCCTATGGCTACACCTTC. Its protein is CASSPGTAYGYTF.

Concerning this clone: A read error may produce the germline difference seen at one junction end. The rearrangement links TRBV4-3 to TRBJ1-1, with D possibly matching TRBD1 (5 bases). The CDR3 length is 15 residues. The V gene's germline CDR1 is LGHNA and CDR2 YSLEER. The CDR3 sequence: CASSPNAGLKTEAFF. The CDR3 nucleotides are TGCGCCAGCAGCCCGAATGCAGGGTTGAAAACTGAAGCTTTCTTT.

This chain joins TRBV18 and TRBJ1-5; 8 bases match TRBD1. The CDR3 sequence is 14 residues long. CDR1 and CDR2 from the germline V gene are KGHSH and LQKENI. The V gene end was trimmed by 6 bases and the J gene end by 5 bases; junction bases not matched to a gene: 6. CDR3 DNA: TGTGCCAGCTCGCTAGCAGGGGGCGATCAGCCCCAGCATTTT. Translated, it gives CASSLAGGDQPQHF. The entire variable domain, with the rest obtained from reference TRBV18 and TRBJ1-5, is as follows: NAGVMQNPRHLVRRRGQEARLRCSPMKGHSHVYWYRQLPEEGLKFMVYLQKENIIDESGMPKERFSAEFPKEGPSILRIQQVVRGDSAAYFCASSLAGGDQPQHFGDGTRLSIL.

This clone was counted a few times. The V and J genes are TRBV19 and TRBJ2-7, with D tentatively TRBD1 (6 bases). This CDR3 is built from 15 residues. Germline loops: CDR1 LNHDA, CDR2 SQIVND (reference sequence). The germline V and J ends were trimmed by 3 bases and 6 bases, with 18 bases remaining between them. The CDR3 here is CASSIHRDIGSEQYF. DNA for the CDR3: TGTGCCAGTAGTATTCACCGGGACATAGGCTCCGAGCAGTACTTC.

This clone was counted once. This sequence joins TRBV12-5 and TRBJ2-1, with 9 nucleotides matching TRBD2. The V segment lost 7 bases and the J segment 8 bases; nucleotides outside the gene matches: 21. The CDR3 has 18 amino acids. CDR1 and CDR2 (germline): LGHNT, FRNRAP. CDR3 in amino acids: CASASSTISSGRLDEQFF. DNA of the CDR3: TGTGCTAGTGCCTCGTCAACTATCAGTAGCGGGAGACTAGATGAGCAGTTCTTC.

This rearrangement joins TRBV6-5 to TRBJ2-7, with D unresolved. The CDR3 contains 13 residues. V lost 2 bases and J 5 bases, leaving 10 bases between the germline ends. Germline V gives CDR1 MNHEY, CDR2 SVGAGI. CDR3 protein: CASSYPLLNEQYF. CDR3 bases: TGTGCCAGCAGTTACCCCCTACTTAACGAGCAGTACTTC.

V and J are TRBV21-1 and TRBJ1-1. TRBV21-1 corresponds to a pseudogene. The CDR3 runs to 13 residues. CDR3 loop: CASSPFWSTEAFF. Written as DNA, the CDR3 is TGTGCCAGCAGCCCATTCTGGAGCACTGAAGCTTTCTTT.

Concerning this clone itself: The junction departs from germline at one end; a sequencing error may be responsible. V usage is TRBV4-1 and J usage is TRBJ2-7, with 11 bases aligning to TRBD2. There are 18 residues in the CDR3. CDR1 is MGHRA, CDR2 YSYEKL, per germline. The CDR3, as DNA: TGCGCCAGCAGTCAAGTCGCGACTAGCGGGATCCCGTCCTACGAGCAGTACTTC. Protein sequence: CASSQVATSGIPSYEQYF.

The chain combines TRBV6-2 or TRBV6-3 with TRBJ2-1; D unresolved. Between the trimmed V and J ends, which lost 0 bases and 3 bases, there was a span of 12 bases. CDR1 and CDR2 (germline): MNHEY, SVGEGT. CDR3 length: 16 amino acids. CDR3 sequence: CASSYSPSEIYNEQFF. CDR3 bases: TGTGCCAGCAGTTACTCTCCGTCCGAGATCTACAATGAGCAGTTCTTC.

V is TRBV10-2 and J is TRBJ1-4, with D unresolved. V lost 6 bases, J lost 8 bases, and 16 bases lay in between. CDR1 is WSHSY and CDR2 is SAAADI in the germline V gene. The CDR3 contains 14 residues. CDR3 residues: CASSSGNLYEKLFF. The DNA of the CDR3 is TGCGCCAGCAGCTCCGGGAATCTGTACGAAAAACTGTTTTTT.

This clone came up once. This sequence joins TRBV6-2 or TRBV6-3 and TRBJ2-1, with 10 positions matching TRBD2. Germline V gene sequence: CDR1 MNHEY, CDR2 SVGEGT. V was pared by 0 bases and J by 9 bases, with 8 bases of the junction left unmatched. The length of the CDR3 is 16 residues. This CDR3 is CASSYSPGLAYSEQFF. In nucleotides, the CDR3 is TGTGCCAGCAGTTACTCCCCGGGACTAGCGTATAGTGAGCAGTTCTTC.

The CDR3 nucleotides read TGTGCCAGCAGCTTATCCGGGGGCAATCAGCCCCAGCATTTT. This codes for CASSLSGGNQPQHF. This chain links TRBV7-2 with TRBJ1-5; no reliable D call. Germline values: CDR1 SGHTA, CDR2 FQGNSA. This CDR3 comprises 14 residues. V lost 2 bases, J lost 2 bases, and 7 bases lay in between.

This clone has only a few counts. V is TRBV6-6 and J is TRBJ1-2; 8 bases are shared with TRBD1. Germline V lookup: CDR1 MNHNY, CDR2 SVGAGI (reference sequence). This CDR3 is 16 amino acids long. Trimming took 0 bases from V and 2 from J; bases not matched to a gene: 5. DNA of the CDR3: TGTGCCAGCAGTTACTCCCAAGGACAGGGAAACTATGGCTACACCTTC. This translates into CASSYSQGQGNYGYTF.

The rearrangement links TRBV11-3 to TRBJ2-2; D remains unclear. V shed 2 bases and J shed 8 bases, with 9 bases lying between them. Germline lookup yields CDR1 SGHNT and CDR2 YENEEA. This CDR3 has 13 amino acids. CDR3: CASSLFERGELFF. CDR3 in DNA: TGTGCCAGCAGCTTATTTGAGAGGGGGGAGCTGTTTTTT. The variable domain in full, completed from reference TRBV11-3 and TRBJ2-2, reads EAGVVQSPRYKIIEKKQPVAFWCNPISGHNTLYWYLQNLGQGPELLIRYENEEAVDDSQLPKDRFSAERLKGVDSTLKIQPAELGDSAVYLCASSLFERGELFFGEGSRLTVL.

CDR3 sequence reads: CASSERSPVGGTSGRYEQFF. The CDR3 DNA sequence: TGTGCCAGCAGTGAACGTTCCCCTGTGGGGGGGACTAGCGGGAGATATGAGCAGTTCTTC. This chain connects TRBV6-1 to TRBJ2-1; 14 bases are a match to TRBD2. The trim removed 2 bases at V and 8 bases at J, leaving 17 bases unmatched. This CDR3 is built from 20 residues. Germline V CDR1 and CDR2: MNHNS, SASEGT.

The chain carries TRBV6-4 and TRBJ2-5; no definite D call. Trimming stripped 6 bases from V and 1 base from J, with 21 bases between. The CDR3 covers 17 residues. Germline-derived CDR1 and CDR2 are MRHNA and SNTAGT. In DNA form, the CDR3 reads TGTGCCAGCAGGTACAATCCAAGATCTAGTATCCAAGAGACCCAGTACTTC. Its protein product is CASRYNPRSSIQETQYF.

The chain combines TRBV21-1 with TRBJ2-2; the listed D gene, TRBD2, was not tested against the DNA. TRBV21-1 represents a pseudogene. The CDR3 runs to 16 residues. The CDR3 loop reads CAKKYGTTKNTGELFF. CDR3 DNA sequence: TGTGCCAAAAAATACGGGACTACGAAGAACACCGGGGAGCTGTTTTTT.

This clone has more than one count but fewer than ten. The chain carries TRBV4-1 and TRBJ2-7; 10 nucleotides agree with TRBD2. The CDR3 consists of 19 residues. Germline assignment: CDR1 MGHRA and CDR2 YSYEKL. Unmatched junction bases numbered 16, after V lost 3 bases and J lost 2 bases. Written as DNA, the CDR3 is TGCGCCAGCAGCCATTCATCCCTACGGAGCGGGAGGGCCCCCTACGAGCAGTACTTC. It encodes CASSHSSLRSGRAPYEQYF.

This clone occurred once. The chain carries TRBV3-1 (or the pseudogene TRBV3-2) and TRBJ2-7; D is possibly TRBD2 (5 bases). The CDR3 length is 15 residues. Trimming left V 4 bases short and J 3 bases short, with 16 bases between. Germline CDR1 LGHDT, CDR2 YNNKEL (reference sequence). The CDR3 DNA reads TGTGCCAGCAGCCGATTACCCGACGGACTCTACGAGCAGTACTTC. This sequence encodes CASSRLPDGLYEQYF.

The chain employs TRBV24-1 and TRBJ2-2, with unresolved D. The germline V gene encodes CDR1 KGHDR and CDR2 SFDVKD. The length of the CDR3 is 14 residues. The germline V and J ends were trimmed by 4 bases and 1 base, with 6 bases remaining between them. The CDR3 reads CATSEEWNTGELFF. The DNA for the CDR3 is TGTGCCACCAGTGAGGAGTGGAACACCGGGGAGCTGTTTTTT.

The rearrangement uses TRBV28 and TRBJ1-1, with D unclear. Germline V gene data show CDR1 as MDHEN and CDR2 as SYDVKM. The CDR3 loop spans 13 amino acids. Trimming shortened V by 10 bases and J by 5 bases, and 17 bases separated the two germline ends. The CDR3 DNA is TGTGCCACGATTCATCCCCGGTGGACTGAAGCTTTCTTT. It translates to CATIHPRWTEAFF.

This sequence joins TRBV24-1 and TRBJ2-5; 10 bases are shared with TRBD2. CDR1 is KGHDR, CDR2 SFDVKD, per germline. The CDR3 loop spans 15 amino acids. V lost 3 bases to trimming and J lost 5 bases; unmatched junction nucleotides: 5. CDR3 nucleotides: TGTGCCACCAGTGATGCTAGCGGGAGCCGGGAGACCCAGTACTTC. It translates to CATSDASGSRETQYF.